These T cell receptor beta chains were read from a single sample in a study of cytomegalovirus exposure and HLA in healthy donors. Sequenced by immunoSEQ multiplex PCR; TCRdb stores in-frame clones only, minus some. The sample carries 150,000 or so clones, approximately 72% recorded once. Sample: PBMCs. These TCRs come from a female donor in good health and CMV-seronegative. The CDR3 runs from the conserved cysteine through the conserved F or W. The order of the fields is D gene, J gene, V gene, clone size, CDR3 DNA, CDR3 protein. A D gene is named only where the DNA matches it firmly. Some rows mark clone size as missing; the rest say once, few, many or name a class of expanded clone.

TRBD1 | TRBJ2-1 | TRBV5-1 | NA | TGCGCCAGCAGCTTGGAGGGACAGTACAATGAGCAGTTCTTC | CASSLEGQYNEQFF
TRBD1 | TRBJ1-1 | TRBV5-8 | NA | TGTGCCAGCAGCCTGACAGGGGCTGAAGCTTTCTTT | CASSLTGAEAFF
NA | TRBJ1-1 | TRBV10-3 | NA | TGTGCCATCAGTGTGGGGACAAAGGGCACTGAAGCTTTCTTT | CAISVGTKGTEAFF
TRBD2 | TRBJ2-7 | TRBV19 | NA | TGTGCCAGTAGTACACGCCGGGAGGGCGAGCAGTACTTC | CASSTRREGEQYF
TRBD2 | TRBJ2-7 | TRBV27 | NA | TGTGCCAGCAGTTTATCCGGCGGGAGAGGGTACGAGCAGTACTTC | CASSLSGGRGYEQYF
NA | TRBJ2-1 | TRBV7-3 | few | TGTGCCAGCAGCTTAAGTCCTAGCACTGAGCAGTTCTTC | CASSLSPSTEQFF
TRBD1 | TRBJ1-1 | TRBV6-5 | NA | TGTGCCAGCAGGGCGACACAGGGGCCTGCGGAAGCTTTCTTT | CASRATQGPAEAFF
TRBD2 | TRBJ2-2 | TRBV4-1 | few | TGCGCCAGCAGCCGCCTACCGGGACTAGTCAGTGGGAACACCGGGGAGCTGTTTTTT | CASSRLPGLVSGNTGELFF
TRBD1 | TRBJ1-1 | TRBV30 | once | TGTGCCTGGAGTGTCCTGGACAGGGGGAGAACTGAAGCTTTCTTT | CAWSVLDRGRTEAFF
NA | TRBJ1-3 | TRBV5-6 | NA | TGTGCCAGCAGCGGCGGGACTCGCTCTGGAAACACCATATATTTT | CASSGGTRSGNTIYF
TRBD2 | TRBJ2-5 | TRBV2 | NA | TGTGCCAGCAGTGAAGGGGTACTAGCGGGGGGGCAAGAGACCCAGTACTTC | CASSEGVLAGGQETQYF
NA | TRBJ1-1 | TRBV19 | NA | TGTGCCAGTAGTATAGAGGGGGCGGTGGGGGTGAACACTGAAGCTTTCTTT | CASSIEGAVGVNTEAFF
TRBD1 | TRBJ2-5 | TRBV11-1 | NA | TGTGCCAGCAGCCCAGGGACAGGGGAGGGAGAGACCCAGTACTTC | CASSPGTGEGETQYF
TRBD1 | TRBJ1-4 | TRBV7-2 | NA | TGTGCCAGCAGCTTGCAGGGGGCGCGTGAAAAACTGTTTTTT | CASSLQGAREKLFF
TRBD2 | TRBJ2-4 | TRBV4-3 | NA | TGCGCCAGCAGCCAAGGGTACAGCGGGGAAAACATTCAGTACTTC | CASSQGYSGENIQYF
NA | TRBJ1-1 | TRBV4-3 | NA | TGCGCCAGCAGCCAAGGAGGGAGGGTGAACACTGAAGCTTTCTTT | CASSQGGRVNTEAFF
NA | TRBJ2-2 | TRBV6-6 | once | TGTGCCAGCAGTCGAATTACGGGGACCGGGGAGCTGTTTTTT | CASSRITGTGELFF
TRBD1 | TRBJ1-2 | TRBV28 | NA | TGTGCCAGCAGTGGGACAGGCCCTGCTAACTATGGCTACACCTTC | CASSGTGPANYGYTF
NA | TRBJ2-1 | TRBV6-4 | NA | TGTGCCAGCAGTCCGGACAGTCCCCTGAGCTCCTACAATGAGCAGTTCTTC | CASSPDSPLSSYNEQFF
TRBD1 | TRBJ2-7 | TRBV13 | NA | TGTGCCAGCAGCAAGAGAAGTGACAGGGGAAGCGGCTACGAGCAGTACTTC | CASSKRSDRGSGYEQYF
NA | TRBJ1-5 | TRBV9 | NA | TGTGCCAGCAGCTCAGGAAATCAGCCCCAGCATTTT | CASSSGNQPQHF
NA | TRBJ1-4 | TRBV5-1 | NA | TGCGCCAGCAGCTTGCTTTCAACTAATGAAAAACTGTTTTTT | CASSLLSTNEKLFF
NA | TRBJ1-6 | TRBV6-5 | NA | TGTGCCAGCAGTTACTCGAATGGCCCCCTACCCCTCCACTTT | CASSYSNGPLPLHF
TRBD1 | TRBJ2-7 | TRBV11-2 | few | TGTGCCAGCAGTCCCGACAGGGGCAACGAGCAGTACTTC | CASSPDRGNEQYF
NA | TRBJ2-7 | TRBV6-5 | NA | TGTGCCAGCAGTTCGTCCTCCTACGAGCAGTACTTC | CASSSSSYEQYF
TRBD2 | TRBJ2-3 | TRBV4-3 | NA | TGCGCCAGCAGCCAAGATCAGCGGGGGGGGGATACGCAGTATTTT | CASSQDQRGGDTQYF
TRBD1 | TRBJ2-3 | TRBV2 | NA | TGTGCCAGCAGGGGTCCGACAGGGAGCACAGATACGCAGTATTTT | CASRGPTGSTDTQYF
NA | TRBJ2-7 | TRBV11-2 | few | TGTGCCAGCAGCCCCCGGGACAATTCCATTTACGAGCAGTACTTC | CASSPRDNSIYEQYF
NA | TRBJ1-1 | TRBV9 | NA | TGTGCCAGCAGCCCCTTGCAGGAAGGGGACACTGAAGCTTTCTTT | CASSPLQEGDTEAFF
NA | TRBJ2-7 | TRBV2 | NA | TGTGCCAGCAGTGGGACAGTAGCCTACGAGCAGTACTTC | CASSGTVAYEQYF
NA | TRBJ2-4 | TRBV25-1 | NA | TGTGCCAGCAGTGCCCTGAGGGTGGACATTCAGTACTTC | CASSALRVDIQYF
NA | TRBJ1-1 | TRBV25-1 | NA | TGTGCCAGCAGGGGGGACTGGCGGAACACTGAAGCTTTCTTT | CASRGDWRNTEAFF
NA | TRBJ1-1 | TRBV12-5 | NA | TGTGCTAGTGGCCTGACAGGACTCTCTGAAGCTTTCTTT | CASGLTGLSEAFF
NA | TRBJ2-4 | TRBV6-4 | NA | TGTGCCAGCAGTGGGTCCCACAGGGAAGGGGCCAAAAACATTCAGTACTTC | CASSGSHREGAKNIQYF
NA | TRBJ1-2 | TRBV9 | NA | TGTGCCAGCAGCGTAACCCGGGCAGGCAGGGATGTGCATGGCTACACCTTC | CASSVTRAGRDVHGYTF
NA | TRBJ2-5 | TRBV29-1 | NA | TGCAGCGTTGCGAGCGGGTTTCGAAAAGAGACCCAGTACTTC | CSVASGFRKETQYF
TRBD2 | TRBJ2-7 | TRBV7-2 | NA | TGTGCCAGCAGCACGGGGGGGGCAGTGCCCACCTACGAGCAGTACTTC | CASSTGGAVPTYEQYF
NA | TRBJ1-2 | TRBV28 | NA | TGTGCCAGCAGGGCCAGGGGTGCCTATGGCTACACCTTC | CASRARGAYGYTF
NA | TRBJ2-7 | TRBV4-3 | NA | TGCGCCAGCAGCCAAGATCGACAGAGCTCCTACGAGCAGTACTTC | CASSQDRQSSYEQYF
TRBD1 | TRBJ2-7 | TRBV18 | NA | TGTGCCAGCTCAGGGACAGGGCGAAACGAGCAGTACTTC | CASSGTGRNEQYF
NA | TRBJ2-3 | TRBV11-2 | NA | TGTGCCAGCAGCTTACTTAATGTTGATACGCAGTATTTT | CASSLLNVDTQYF
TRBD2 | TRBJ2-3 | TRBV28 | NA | TGTGCCAGCAGTTTTGCGGGAGGGTTAGATACGCAGTATTTT | CASSFAGGLDTQYF
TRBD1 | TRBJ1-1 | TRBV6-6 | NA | TGTGCCAGCGGCTTGACAGGGGCCACTGAAGCTTTCTTT | CASGLTGATEAFF
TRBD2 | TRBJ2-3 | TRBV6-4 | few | TGTGCCAGCAGCCCTACTAGCGGAAGCACAGATACGCAGTATTTT | CASSPTSGSTDTQYF
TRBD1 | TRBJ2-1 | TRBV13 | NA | TGTGCCAGCAGCTTGCTGGACAGGGGTGGAAATGAGCAGTTCTTC | CASSLLDRGGNEQFF
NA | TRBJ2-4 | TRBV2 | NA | TGTGCCAGCAAACCCCAGGGGGGCTTAGCCAAAAACATTCAGTACTTC | CASKPQGGLAKNIQYF
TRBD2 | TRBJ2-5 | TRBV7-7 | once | TGTGCTAGCAGTTTAGGAACTAGCGGGGGCCAAAGAACCCAGTACTTC | CASSLGTSGGQRTQYF
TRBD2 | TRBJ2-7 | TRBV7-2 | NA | TGTGCCAGCAGCTTAGGGCTAGCGGGGGAAACCTACGAGCAGTACTTC | CASSLGLAGETYEQYF